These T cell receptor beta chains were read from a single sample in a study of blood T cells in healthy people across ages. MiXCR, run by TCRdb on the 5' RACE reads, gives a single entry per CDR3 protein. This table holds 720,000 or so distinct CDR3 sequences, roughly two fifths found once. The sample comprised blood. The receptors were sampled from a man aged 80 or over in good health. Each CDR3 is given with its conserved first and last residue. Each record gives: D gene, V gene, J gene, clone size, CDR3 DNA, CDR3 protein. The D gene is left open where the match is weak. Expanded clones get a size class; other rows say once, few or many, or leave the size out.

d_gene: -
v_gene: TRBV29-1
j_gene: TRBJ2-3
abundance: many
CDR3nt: TGCAGCGTGGGGCCCCGCACAGATACGCAGTATTTT
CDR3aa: CSVGPRTDTQYF

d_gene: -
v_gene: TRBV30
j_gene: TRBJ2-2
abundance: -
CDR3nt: TGTGCCCTCAAGCTGATAAACACCGGGGAGCTGTTTTTT
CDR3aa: CALKLINTGELFF

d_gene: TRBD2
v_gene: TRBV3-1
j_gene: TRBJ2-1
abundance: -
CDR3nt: TGTGCCAGCACCATACAGGTAGCGGGAGGCAATGAGCAGTTCTTC
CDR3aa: CASTIQVAGGNEQFF

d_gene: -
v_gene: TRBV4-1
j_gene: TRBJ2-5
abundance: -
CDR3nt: TGCGCCAGCAGCCGGAGCGGGACAGTAAGGGAGACCCAGTACTTC
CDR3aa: CASSRSGTVRETQYF

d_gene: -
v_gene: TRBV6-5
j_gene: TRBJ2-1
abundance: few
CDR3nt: TGTGCCAGCAGGGGTTGGGGGATAGGTATAAATGAGCAGTTCTTC
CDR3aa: CASRGWGIGINEQFF

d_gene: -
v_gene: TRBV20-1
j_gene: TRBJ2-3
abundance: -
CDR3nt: TGCAGTGCTATAAGCACAGATACGCAGTATTTT
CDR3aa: CSAISTDTQYF

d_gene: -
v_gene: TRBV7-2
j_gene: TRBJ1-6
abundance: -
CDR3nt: TGTGCCAGCAGCTTAAGGGACGCCTGGCCTAGCTCCTATAATTCACCCCTCCACTTT
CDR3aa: CASSLRDAWPSSYNSPLHF

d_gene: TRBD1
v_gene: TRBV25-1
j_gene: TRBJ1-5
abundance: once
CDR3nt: TGTGCCAGCATTGAATCGCAACAGGGGGGAGGTCAGCCCCAGCATTTT
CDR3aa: CASIESQQGGGQPQHF

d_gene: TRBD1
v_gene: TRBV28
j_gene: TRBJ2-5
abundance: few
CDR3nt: TGTGCCAGCAGTCCATTCGACAGGGGCAACCAAGAGACCCAGTACTTC
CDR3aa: CASSPFDRGNQETQYF

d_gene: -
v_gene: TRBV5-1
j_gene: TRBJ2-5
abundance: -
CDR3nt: TGCGCCAGCAGCTTAGTGGGCAGGGTCCAAGAGACCCAGTACTTC
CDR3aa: CASSLVGRVQETQYF

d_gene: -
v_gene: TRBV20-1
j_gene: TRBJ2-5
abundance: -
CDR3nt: TGCAGTGCTAGAGATCGGGCGGGTGCCAACTACAATGAGCAGTACTTC
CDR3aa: CSARDRAGANYNEQYF

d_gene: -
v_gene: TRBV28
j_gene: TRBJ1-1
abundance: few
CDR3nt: TGTGCCAGCAGGCCTACCAGGGCAGGGACTGAAGCTTTCTTT
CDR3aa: CASRPTRAGTEAFF

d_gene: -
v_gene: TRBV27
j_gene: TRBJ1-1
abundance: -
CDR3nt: TGTGCCAGCAGGGGCGGGAACACTGAAGCTTTCTTT
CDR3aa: CASRGGNTEAFF

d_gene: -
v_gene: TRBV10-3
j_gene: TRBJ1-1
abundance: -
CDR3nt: TGTGCCATCAGTGATTCGGGCGCCCTGAACACTGAAGCTTTCTTT
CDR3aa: CAISDSGALNTEAFF

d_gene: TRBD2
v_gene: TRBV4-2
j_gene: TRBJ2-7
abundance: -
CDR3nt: TGTGCCAGCAGCCAAGGACTAGCGGGAGGGCCCCTCGAGCAGTACTTC
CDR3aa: CASSQGLAGGPLEQYF

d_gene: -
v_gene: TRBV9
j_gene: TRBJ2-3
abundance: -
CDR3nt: TGTGCCAGCAGCGTCCATCGTACTCCAGATACGCAGTATTTT
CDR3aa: CASSVHRTPDTQYF

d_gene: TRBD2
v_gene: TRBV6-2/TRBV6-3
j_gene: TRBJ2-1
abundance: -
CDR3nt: TGTGCCAGCAGAGGGCTAGCGGGGATTTCCTACAATGAGCAGTTCTTC
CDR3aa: CASRGLAGISYNEQFF

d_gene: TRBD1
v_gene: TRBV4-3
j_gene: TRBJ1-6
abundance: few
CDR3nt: TGCGCCAGCAGCCAGGGATCGGGACAGGGGTATAATTCACCCCTCCACTTT
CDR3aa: CASSQGSGQGYNSPLHF

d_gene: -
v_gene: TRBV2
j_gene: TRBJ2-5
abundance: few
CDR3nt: TGTGCCAGCAGTGAAAAGTACACCTCTAGAGAGCAGTACTTC
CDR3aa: CASSEKYTSREQYF

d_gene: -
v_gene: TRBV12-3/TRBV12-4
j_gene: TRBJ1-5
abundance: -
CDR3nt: TGTGCCAGCAGTTTGGTGGAACAGCCCCAGCATTTT
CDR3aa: CASSLVEQPQHF

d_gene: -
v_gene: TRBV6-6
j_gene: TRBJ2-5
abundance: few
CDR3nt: TGTGCCAGCAGTTACCCGCACAGGACCGGGGAGACCCAGTACTTC
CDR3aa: CASSYPHRTGETQYF

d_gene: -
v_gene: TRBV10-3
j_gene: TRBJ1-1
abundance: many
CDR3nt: TGTGCCATCAGTGACGGGGATTGGGGCACTGAAGCTTTCTTT
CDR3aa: CAISDGDWGTEAFF

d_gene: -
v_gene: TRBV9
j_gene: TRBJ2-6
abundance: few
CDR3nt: TGTGCCAGCAGAGCAGTCGGCTCTGGGGCCAACGTCCTGACTTTC
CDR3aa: CASRAVGSGANVLTF

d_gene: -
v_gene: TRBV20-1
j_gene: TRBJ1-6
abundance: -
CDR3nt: TGCAGTGCTCCTGGGTTTAGCTCCTATACTTCACCCCTCCACTTT
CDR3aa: CSAPGFSSYTSPLHF

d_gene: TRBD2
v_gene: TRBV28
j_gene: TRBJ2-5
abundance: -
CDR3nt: TGTGCCAGCAGTTTAATCACTAGCGGGAAAGAGACCCAGTACTTC
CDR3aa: CASSLITSGKETQYF

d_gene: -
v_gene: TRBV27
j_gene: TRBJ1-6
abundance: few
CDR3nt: TGTGCCAGCAGAGCAGGGTCCCCACGGAATTCACCCCTCCACTTT
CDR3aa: CASRAGSPRNSPLHF

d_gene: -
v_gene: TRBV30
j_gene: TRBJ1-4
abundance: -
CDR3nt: TGTGCCTGGGGACGTGCTGAAAAACTGTTTTTT
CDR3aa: CAWGRAEKLFF

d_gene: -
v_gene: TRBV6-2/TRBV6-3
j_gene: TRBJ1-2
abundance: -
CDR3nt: TGTGCCAGCAGCCCGGACAGCGGCTATGGCTACACCTTC
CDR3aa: CASSPDSGYGYTF

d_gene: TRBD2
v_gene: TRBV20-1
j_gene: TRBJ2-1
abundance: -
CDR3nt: TGCAGTGCTACTACTCGGGACTACTATTACAATGAGCAGTTCTTC
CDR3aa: CSATTRDYYYNEQFF

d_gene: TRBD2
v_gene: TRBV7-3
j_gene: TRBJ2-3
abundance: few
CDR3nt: TGTGCCAGCAACATAGCGGGAGGGAGCACAGATACGCAGTATTTT
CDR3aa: CASNIAGGSTDTQYF

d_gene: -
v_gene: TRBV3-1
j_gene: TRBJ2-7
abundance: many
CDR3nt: TGTGCCAGCAGCCAATATAGTTCCTACGAGCAGTACTTC
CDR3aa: CASSQYSSYEQYF

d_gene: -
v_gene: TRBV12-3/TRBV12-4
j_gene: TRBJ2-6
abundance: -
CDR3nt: TGTGCCAGCAGCCCGTTGGGGGCCAACGTCCTGACTTTC
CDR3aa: CASSPLGANVLTF

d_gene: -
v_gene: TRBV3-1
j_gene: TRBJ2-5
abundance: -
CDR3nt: TGTGCCAGCAGCCAAGTCGGCAGTAGGGCAGGGAGGGAGACCCAGTACTTC
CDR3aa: CASSQVGSRAGRETQYF

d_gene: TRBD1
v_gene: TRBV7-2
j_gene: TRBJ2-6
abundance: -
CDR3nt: TGTGCCAGCTCCGGGACAGGGGGTGCTGGGGCCAACGTCCTGACTTTC
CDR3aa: CASSGTGGAGANVLTF

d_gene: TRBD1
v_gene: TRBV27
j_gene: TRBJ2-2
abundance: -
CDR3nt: TGTGCCAGCAGACAGAACAGGGGGAGTTCGGCCGGGGAGCTGTTTTTT
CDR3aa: CASRQNRGSSAGELFF